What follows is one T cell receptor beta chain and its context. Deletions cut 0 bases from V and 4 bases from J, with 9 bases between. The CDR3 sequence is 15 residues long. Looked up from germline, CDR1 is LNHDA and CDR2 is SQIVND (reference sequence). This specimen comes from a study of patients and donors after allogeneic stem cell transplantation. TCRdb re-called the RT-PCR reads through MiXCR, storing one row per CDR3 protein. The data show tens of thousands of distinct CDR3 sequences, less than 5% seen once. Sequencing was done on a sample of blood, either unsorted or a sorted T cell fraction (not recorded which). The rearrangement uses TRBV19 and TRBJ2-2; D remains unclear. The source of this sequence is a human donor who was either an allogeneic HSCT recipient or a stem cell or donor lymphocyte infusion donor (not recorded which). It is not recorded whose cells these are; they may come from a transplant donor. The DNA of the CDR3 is TGTGCCAGTAGTATAGAGGGCGCACTCACCGGGGAGCTGTTTTTT. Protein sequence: CASSIEGALTGELFF.